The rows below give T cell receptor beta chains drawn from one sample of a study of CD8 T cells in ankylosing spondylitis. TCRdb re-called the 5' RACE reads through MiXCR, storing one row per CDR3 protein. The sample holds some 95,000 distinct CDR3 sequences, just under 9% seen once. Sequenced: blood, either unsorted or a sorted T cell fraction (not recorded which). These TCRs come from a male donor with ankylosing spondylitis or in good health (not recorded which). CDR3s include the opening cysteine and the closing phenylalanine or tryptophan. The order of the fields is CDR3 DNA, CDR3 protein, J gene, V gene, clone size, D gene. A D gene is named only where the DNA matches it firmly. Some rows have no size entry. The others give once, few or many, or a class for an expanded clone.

CDR3nt: TGTGCCAGCAGCCAAGAAACTCTTTGGGAGGGCGTGAACACTGAAGCTTTCTTT
CDR3aa: CASSQETLWEGVNTEAFF
j_gene: TRBJ1-1
v_gene: TRBV3-1
abundance: many
d_gene: -

CDR3nt: TGTGCCATCAGTGACAGGGAGGGGCCGGACTATGGCTACACCTTC
CDR3aa: CAISDREGPDYGYTF
j_gene: TRBJ1-2
v_gene: TRBV10-3
abundance: many
d_gene: -

CDR3nt: TGTGCCAGCAGCTTCGGGCAGGGAAAAACAGATACGCAGTATTTT
CDR3aa: CASSFGQGKTDTQYF
j_gene: TRBJ2-3
v_gene: TRBV7-6
abundance: many
d_gene: -

CDR3nt: TGTGCCACCATGGGTATTACGGATACGCAGTATTTT
CDR3aa: CATMGITDTQYF
j_gene: TRBJ2-3
v_gene: TRBV24-1
abundance: many
d_gene: -

CDR3nt: TGTGCCAGCAGCAGTGCTGGACTGTTTTTT
CDR3aa: CASSSAGLFF
j_gene: TRBJ1-4
v_gene: TRBV6-1
abundance: few
d_gene: -

CDR3nt: TGCGCCAGCAGTCAATCCTCAGCCTACGAGCAGTACTTC
CDR3aa: CASSQSSAYEQYF
j_gene: TRBJ2-7
v_gene: TRBV23-1
abundance: many
d_gene: -

CDR3nt: TGTGCCAGCAGTCCTCAGTACAGGGGCGAAGAGACCCAGTACTTC
CDR3aa: CASSPQYRGEETQYF
j_gene: TRBJ2-5
v_gene: TRBV6-2/TRBV6-3
abundance: -
d_gene: TRBD1

CDR3nt: TGTGCCAGCAGCGTAGCTAGCAGAGACAATGAGCAGTTCTTC
CDR3aa: CASSVASRDNEQFF
j_gene: TRBJ2-1
v_gene: TRBV9
abundance: many
d_gene: -

CDR3nt: TGTGCCAGCAGCTTAAAGTTAGGGGGCAGGGAGCGCTCCTACAATGAGCAGTTCTTC
CDR3aa: CASSLKLGGRERSYNEQFF
j_gene: TRBJ2-1
v_gene: TRBV7-3
abundance: few
d_gene: TRBD1

CDR3nt: TGTGCCAGCAATTGGGGTGAGGGGGCTAATGACAATCAGCCCCAGCATTTT
CDR3aa: CASNWGEGANDNQPQHF
j_gene: TRBJ1-5
v_gene: TRBV6-5
abundance: many
d_gene: TRBD1

CDR3nt: TGTGCCAGCAGTTACATTGGGGGTGAGCAGTTCTTC
CDR3aa: CASSYIGGEQFF
j_gene: TRBJ2-1
v_gene: TRBV6-5
abundance: many
d_gene: -

CDR3nt: TGCGCCAGCAGCTTGGCCCCGACAGGGGGCGACGATGGCTACACCTTC
CDR3aa: CASSLAPTGGDDGYTF
j_gene: TRBJ1-2
v_gene: TRBV5-1
abundance: -
d_gene: TRBD1

CDR3nt: TGTGCCAGCAGTTTGGTCAGCTACAATGAGCAGTTCTTC
CDR3aa: CASSLVSYNEQFF
j_gene: TRBJ2-1
v_gene: TRBV27
abundance: many
d_gene: -

CDR3nt: TGTGCCAGCAGCTTAGCGTCCCAGGCGAACACCGGGGAGCTGTTTTTT
CDR3aa: CASSLASQANTGELFF
j_gene: TRBJ2-2
v_gene: TRBV7-6
abundance: few
d_gene: -

CDR3nt: TGTGCCAGCAGTTACTCGGGAAGTCGCCGGGGAGAGACCCAGTACTTC
CDR3aa: CASSYSGSRRGETQYF
j_gene: TRBJ2-5
v_gene: TRBV6-5
abundance: many
d_gene: -

CDR3nt: TGTGCCAGCAGTCTACAGCAGGGCAGCAATCAGCCCCAGCATTTT
CDR3aa: CASSLQQGSNQPQHF
j_gene: TRBJ1-5
v_gene: TRBV2
abundance: many
d_gene: -

CDR3nt: TGTGCCAGCAGCTTCGGATCGCTCTACGAGCAGTACTTC
CDR3aa: CASSFGSLYEQYF
j_gene: TRBJ2-7
v_gene: TRBV5-4
abundance: -
d_gene: -

CDR3nt: TGTGCCAGCAGTTATCCCGGGACAGGGGTTGGAGGTCAGCCCCAGCATTTT
CDR3aa: CASSYPGTGVGGQPQHF
j_gene: TRBJ1-5
v_gene: TRBV6-2/TRBV6-3
abundance: many
d_gene: TRBD1

CDR3nt: TGTGCCAGCAGCGTGATGAGCAATCAGCCCCAGCATTTT
CDR3aa: CASSVMSNQPQHF
j_gene: TRBJ1-5
v_gene: TRBV14
abundance: few
d_gene: -

CDR3nt: TGTGCCAGCAGCTTAGGTCTGAGCTCCTACGAGCAGTACTTC
CDR3aa: CASSLGLSSYEQYF
j_gene: TRBJ2-7
v_gene: TRBV7-8
abundance: many
d_gene: -

CDR3nt: TGTGCCAGCAGCTTATACAGTGACACCGGGGAGCTGTTTTTT
CDR3aa: CASSLYSDTGELFF
j_gene: TRBJ2-2
v_gene: TRBV7-6
abundance: many
d_gene: -

CDR3nt: TGTGCCAGCAGGGACGACCGCACAGATACGCAGTATTTT
CDR3aa: CASRDDRTDTQYF
j_gene: TRBJ2-3
v_gene: TRBV2
abundance: many
d_gene: -

CDR3nt: TGTGCCAGCCTGGGAGGGGGGCTATACGAGCAGTACTTC
CDR3aa: CASLGGGLYEQYF
j_gene: TRBJ2-7
v_gene: TRBV7-8
abundance: many
d_gene: -

CDR3nt: TGCAGCGCCGCCGGGACTAGCGAGACCCAGTACTTC
CDR3aa: CSAAGTSETQYF
j_gene: TRBJ2-5
v_gene: TRBV29-1
abundance: many
d_gene: TRBD2

CDR3nt: TGTGCCAGCAGGCCCGACTATTATTCACCCCTCCACTTT
CDR3aa: CASRPDYYSPLHF
j_gene: TRBJ1-6
v_gene: TRBV6-1
abundance: many
d_gene: -

CDR3nt: TGTGCCACCAGCAGAGATTCTTGGCAGTACACAGATACGCAGTATTTT
CDR3aa: CATSRDSWQYTDTQYF
j_gene: TRBJ2-3
v_gene: TRBV15
abundance: many
d_gene: -

CDR3nt: TGCGCCAGCAGCCACCACTCAGGGGGCGTGAAAAGCAATGAGCAGTTCTTC
CDR3aa: CASSHHSGGVKSNEQFF
j_gene: TRBJ2-1
v_gene: TRBV4-1
abundance: -
d_gene: TRBD1

CDR3nt: TGTGCCACGGGAGGCGCTCCCGACAATGAGCAGTTCTTC
CDR3aa: CATGGAPDNEQFF
j_gene: TRBJ2-1
v_gene: TRBV18
abundance: many
d_gene: TRBD2

CDR3nt: TGTGCCAGCAGTGACCTGGGCGAAAAACTGTTTTTT
CDR3aa: CASSDLGEKLFF
j_gene: TRBJ1-4
v_gene: TRBV4-2
abundance: few
d_gene: -

CDR3nt: TGTGCCATAAGGCGTAGCGGGGGGAGAGATACGCAGTATTTT
CDR3aa: CAIRRSGGRDTQYF
j_gene: TRBJ2-3
v_gene: TRBV12-3/TRBV12-4
abundance: many
d_gene: TRBD2

CDR3nt: TGTGCCAGCAGCTTAAATACGGGACAGGGGTTTAGCGAGCAGTACTTC
CDR3aa: CASSLNTGQGFSEQYF
j_gene: TRBJ2-7
v_gene: TRBV7-6
abundance: many
d_gene: TRBD1

CDR3nt: TGTGCCAGCAGTGAGGGACAGCTTAACACCGGGGAGCTGTTTTTT
CDR3aa: CASSEGQLNTGELFF
j_gene: TRBJ2-2
v_gene: TRBV7-2
abundance: -
d_gene: TRBD1

CDR3nt: TGTGCCAGCAGCTTAGGACAGGGCTTACGCTACGAGCAGTACTTC
CDR3aa: CASSLGQGLRYEQYF
j_gene: TRBJ2-7
v_gene: TRBV7-6
abundance: many
d_gene: TRBD1

CDR3nt: TGTGCCAGCAGCGCCCTAGCGGGGGGATACGAGCAGTACTTC
CDR3aa: CASSALAGGYEQYF
j_gene: TRBJ2-7
v_gene: TRBV9
abundance: many
d_gene: TRBD2